A single TCR beta chain is shown here with its context. This clone has a single count. The specificity of this receptor is unknown. Base qualities were left out, and no much larger clone turns up one base away. These data originate in a study of shared clonotypes between healthy human individuals (dated by TCRdb to 2018 to 2021). Context from the whole study: A few men and two women, aged 18 to 49 years, made up the cohort. Per donor, three plates each were used for CD4 naive and CD4 memory, two for CD8 naive, and one for CD8 memory. Blood TCR repertoires of several healthy adults were deeply sequenced to estimate repertoire size and the extent of clonotype sharing between individuals. Different laboratories and diverse techniques were used to prepare libraries and sequence TCR repertoires, to increase sequencing depth and limit assay-specific biases. Between about 0.8 and 9 billion PBMCs per donor were obtained by leukapheresis. Study-level results and caveats: Sampling was restricted to blood, and TCR repertoires in tissue are likely to differ from TCR repertoires in blood. Clonotypes shared by all four sorted-subset donors showed higher generation probabilities than non-shared clonotypes. When a handful of donors were compared, the shared fraction of clonotypes was 5% to 6.5% for naive CD4, less than 4% for naive CD8, 2% to 2.5% for memory CD4, and about 0.36% for memory CD8. Estimated clonotype richness was generally larger for naive than for memory subsets. Rarefaction of sorted-subset datasets indicated incomplete sequencing despite the large sequencing depth. Based on pairwise subsampling, the degree of clonotype sharing among donors was expected to be affected by sequencing depth. The genetic and exposure-history diversity represented was limited by the small number of donors.

Using the deep immunoSEQ assay, TCR CDR3 regions were amplified from genomic DNA by multiplex PCR. For each cell subset, the extracted genomic DNA was distributed evenly across all wells of several immunoSEQ 96-well plates, and each plate served as one replicate. For sorted subsets, 150 to 250 ng genomic DNA, equal to 25,000 to 35,000 T cell genomes, was loaded into each replicate PCR. Purified libraries were measured with a Qubit 3.0 fluorometer, size-checked on a Bioanalyzer 2100, and measured again with the KAPA Library Quantification kit. Each immunoSEQ 96-well plate was sequenced on its own single-read 150-cycle Illumina NextSeq 550 flow cell. For the original study's pipeline: The immunoSEQ output contained only junctional sequences without quality scores, so filtering could not match that applied to full-length reads. To assign V/J genes and CDR3, sequences were annotated using PyIR, a Python wrapper for IgBLAST v1.9, with IMGT germline references. Reads were filtered out if the reads had weak V/J assignments (E-value above 1e-6), no CDR3, stop codons, out-of-frame junctions, or ambiguous translated residues. V3J clonotypes were defined as sequences sharing the same inferred V gene, J gene, and CDR3 amino acid sequence. To compute the percentage overlap between repertoires, the number of shared unique clonotypes was divided by the size of the smaller repertoire. Richness of each repertoire was evaluated using RTK rarefaction, the Chao1 estimator, and Recon v2.1 estimates of unobserved clonotypes. Generation probabilities for all TCRbeta clonotypes obtained by the gDNA method from a handful of donors were computed using OLGA. This is the immuneACCESS table as TCRdb keeps it, with only in-frame sequences that have V and J called. A part of the clones is gone; compared with another copy, unresolved V genes explain less than half, and the rest is unexplained. From that table come the V and J calls and clone size; the DNA was used to work out D and trimming. The sample table holds roughly 2.5 million clones, of which roughly nine tenths were seen once. The top ten constitute more than 0.12% of the sample.

The trim is 2 bases for V and 7 bases for J, with a gap of 14 bases between the germline ends. Including cysteine and phenylalanine, the CDR3 has 13 amino acids. The sequence is cut down to CDR3 DNA, 39 bases in frame from base 1. CDR1 is given as GTSNPN and CDR2 as SVGIG, both from the germline V gene (reference sequence). Healthy HIV-negative adults with no recently reported acute infections or vaccinations were included as donors. Every donor was a Caucasian adult living in Nashville, Tennessee, USA. Magnetic negative selection was used to enrich CD4+ T cells, after which naive cells were positively selected on CD45RA and the negative fraction became the memory subset. After blood collection by leukapheresis, PBMCs were isolated using Ficoll-Histopaque density gradient centrifugation and then cryopreserved in the vapor phase of liquid nitrogen. Analytical flow cytometry was used to check the purity and quantity of each magnetically sorted T cell population. Each sorted fraction had its genomic DNA isolated and then quantified by UV absorbance on a Nanodrop 2000c.

Sequencing was performed on naive CD4+ T cells sorted from blood. The cell subset or site label for this specimen denotes: CD45RA+ positively selected. The receptor was isolated from a young man in good health. Here the chain combines TRBV30 and TRBJ1-1; the D gene is perhaps TRBD1, on 6 matching bases. The CDR3 amino acid sequence is: CAWSQGRVLEAFF. The DNA is TGTGCCTGGAGTCAGGGGAGGGTCCTTGAAGCTTTCTTT.